The source of this TCR beta chain is a study of T cell responses to AZD1222 COVID-19 vaccine. Study-wide results and caveats: Reports indicate that nearly half of spike-specific TCRs are directed at unmutated variant regions. Across the whole spike, CD4 TCRs peaked at regions 160-218 and 743-854. Vaccination with two AZD1222 doses was followed by a rise in Spike-specific TCR breadth and depth. Clonal diversity was possibly underestimated; the donors were predominantly white British and more often female.

Produced via immunoSEQ multiplex PCR; TCRdb's table is partial and in-frame only. Among over 110,000 clones listed, just over 90% were seen once. In germline, CDR1 is KGHSH, CDR2 LQKENI. V shed 3 bases and J shed 2 bases, with 5 bases lying between them. CDR3 length: 13 residues. Details on this clone: Its antigen is as yet unknown.

The chain combines TRBV18 with TRBJ1-3; no definite D call. Here the sequenced sample was peripheral blood, taken on day 0 of AZD1222 vaccination. This receptor was taken from an adult in good health. CDR3 nucleotides: TGTGCCAGCTCACCCTCCCCTGGAAACACCATATATTTT. Translating it yields CASSPSPGNTIYF. Full variable domain (rest looked up from reference TRBV18 and TRBJ1-3): NAGVMQNPRHLVRRRGQEARLRCSPMKGHSHVYWYRQLPEEGLKFMVYLQKENIIDESGMPKERFSAEFPKEGPSILRIQQVVRGDSAAYFCASSPSPGNTIYFGEGSWLTVV.